This T cell receptor beta chain came from a study of blood T cell repertoires in COVID-19. Original methodology: Amplification of reference gene primers was used by the study to estimate nucleated cell counts. Profiled with immunoSEQ multiplex PCR; TCRdb holds only in-frame clones, not every one. V, J and clone size are taken as reported in that table, and D and trimming were inferred from the DNA itself. The sample has roughly 41,000 clones; around 87% are singletons. Cohort placement rested on clinical history that participants reported themselves. The CDR3 has 14 amino acids. The trim removed 6 bases at V and 10 bases at J, leaving 13 bases unmatched. Germline V gene lookup returns CDR1 SNHLY and CDR2 FYNNEI.

The sequence came from a woman aged 50 to 65 who had recovered from COVID-19. The chain links TRBV2 to TRBJ2-3; 7 bases line up with TRBD1. What was sequenced was PBMCs or T cells enriched from blood (not recorded which). The CDR3 DNA follows: TGTGCCAGCAGGGGGGACAGCAGGTTTTTCTCGCAGTATTTT. This translates into CASRGDSRFFSQYF.